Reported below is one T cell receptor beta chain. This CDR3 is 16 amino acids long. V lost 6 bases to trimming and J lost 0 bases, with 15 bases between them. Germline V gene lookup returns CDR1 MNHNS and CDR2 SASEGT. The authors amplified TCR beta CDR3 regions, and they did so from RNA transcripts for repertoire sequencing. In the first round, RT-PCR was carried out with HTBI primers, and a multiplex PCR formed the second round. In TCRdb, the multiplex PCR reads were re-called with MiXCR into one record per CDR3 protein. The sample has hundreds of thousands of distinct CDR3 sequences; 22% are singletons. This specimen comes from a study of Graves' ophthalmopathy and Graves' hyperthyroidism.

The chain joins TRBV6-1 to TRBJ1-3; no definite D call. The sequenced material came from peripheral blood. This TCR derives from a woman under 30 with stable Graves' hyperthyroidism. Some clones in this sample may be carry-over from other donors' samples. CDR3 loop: CASSRKTAYSGNTIYF. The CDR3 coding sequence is TGTGCCAGCAGCCGAAAAACAGCGTACTCTGGAAACACCATATATTTT.